This is a list of T cell receptor beta chains from one sample in a study of graft-versus-host responses after intestinal transplantation. Some clones are missing from TCRdb's copy, which holds only in-frame ones; the method was immunoSEQ multiplex PCR. Of under 55,000 clones in the sample, around 90% were seen once. The sequencing here drew on PBMCs, taken 524 days after transplant. The receptors derive from a human patient who received an intestinal transplant, so some T cells may come from the graft donor. The CDR3 runs from the conserved cysteine through the conserved F or W. A D gene is named only where the DNA matches it firmly. Size values are once, few and many counts, or a class for expanded clones, and some rows have none.

v_call,clone_size,d_call,j_call,cdr3_nt,cdr3_aa
TRBV25-1,NA,NA,TRBJ1-1,TGTGCCAGCGGATTCGGGCGCAACACTGAAGCTTTCTTT,CASGFGRNTEAFF
TRBV6-5,NA,NA,TRBJ2-1,TGTGCCAGCAGTTCCCCCGGACGGGCAGCGGGTGAGCAGTTCTTC,CASSSPGRAAGEQFF
TRBV11-2,NA,TRBD2,TRBJ2-1,TGTGCCAGCAGCTTAATACAGCGGGAGTACAATGAGCAGTTCTTC,CASSLIQREYNEQFF
TRBV5-1,NA,TRBD1,TRBJ2-7,TGCGCCAGCAGCTTTGTTACCCCGGGACAGGGACACTACGAGCAGTACTTC,CASSFVTPGQGHYEQYF
TRBV7-3,once,TRBD1,TRBJ1-1,TGTGCCAGCAGCCCCCAGGGGGCCATGAACACTGAAGCTTTCTTT,CASSPQGAMNTEAFF
TRBV4-2,NA,NA,TRBJ1-1,TGTGCCAGCAGCCCTGGTTTAGGCCCCACTGAAGCTTTCTTT,CASSPGLGPTEAFF
TRBV4-3,NA,TRBD1,TRBJ2-3,TGCGCCAGCAGCCAAGATACAGGGGTGGCCACAGATACGCAGTATTTT,CASSQDTGVATDTQYF
TRBV6-5,NA,TRBD2,TRBJ2-4,TGTGCCAGCAGTTACGGCGGGAGCGGGAACATTCAGTACTTC,CASSYGGSGNIQYF
TRBV9,NA,NA,TRBJ2-1,TGTGCCAGCAGCGTGGGTGTCAATGAGCAGTTCTTC,CASSVGVNEQFF
TRBV28,few,NA,TRBJ2-7,TGTGCCAGCAGCATTCCGGGGGGCGGATACGAGCAGTACTTC,CASSIPGGGYEQYF
TRBV6-6,NA,NA,TRBJ2-1,TGTGCCAGCAGTTATGGGCTGGTAGCCGGTGAGCAGTTCTTC,CASSYGLVAGEQFF
TRBV5-6,NA,TRBD2,TRBJ2-3,TGTGCCAGCAGCTTGGTCCGACTAGCGGACACAGATACGCAGTATTTT,CASSLVRLADTDTQYF
TRBV19,few,NA,TRBJ1-1,TGTGCCAGTAGTATGGGGAACATCAATCGGGCTGAAGCTTTCTTT,CASSMGNINRAEAFF
TRBV9,NA,TRBD1,TRBJ2-5,TGTGCCAGCAGTCCACAGGGGGCGCTCGGAGAGACCCAGTACTTC,CASSPQGALGETQYF
TRBV7-2,NA,TRBD1,TRBJ2-7,TGTGCCAGCAGCCCCCAGGGGGCGAGTTACTACGAGCAGTACTTC,CASSPQGASYYEQYF
TRBV5-6,NA,NA,TRBJ2-5,TGTGCCAGCAGCTATCCCCTCTCCGTAGGCCAAGAGACCCAGTACTTC,CASSYPLSVGQETQYF
TRBV19,NA,NA,TRBJ1-5,TGTGCCAGTAGATATGACAGGTTCCAGCCCCAGCATTTT,CASRYDRFQPQHF
TRBV5-4,NA,NA,TRBJ1-4,TGTGCCAGCAGCTCTTGGACGCAAGATGAAAAACTGTTTTTT,CASSSWTQDEKLFF
TRBV21-1,NA,NA,TRBJ2-7,TGTGCCAGCAGCCCCCTCGGGCAAATTACCTACGAGCAGTACTTC,CASSPLGQITYEQYF
TRBV15,NA,TRBD1,TRBJ1-5,TGTGCCACCAGCAGGACAGGGGGCTCAAATCAGCCCCAGCATTTT,CATSRTGGSNQPQHF
TRBV4-2,NA,TRBD2,TRBJ2-3,TGTGCCAGCAGTTCCCAAGATCGGACTAGCGGAGGTAGTACGCAGTATTTT,CASSSQDRTSGGSTQYF
TRBV2,NA,TRBD1,TRBJ1-1,TGTGCCAGCGAGGGGACAGCGAACACTGAAGCTTTCTTT,CASEGTANTEAFF
TRBV4-1,NA,TRBD2,TRBJ2-1,TGCGCCAGCAGCCCTCTAGGACTAGCGGGAGACAATGGGCAGTTCTTC,CASSPLGLAGDNGQFF
TRBV4-3,NA,NA,TRBJ1-2,TGCGCCAGCAGCCAAGATGTGGGGGGGAACTATGGCTACACCTTC,CASSQDVGGNYGYTF
TRBV4-1,once,NA,TRBJ1-2,TGCGCCAGCAGCCAAGGGATATCTCCCAGTAACTATGGCTACACCTTC,CASSQGISPSNYGYTF
TRBV5-1,NA,NA,TRBJ1-5,TGCGCCAGCAGCCAGGGAGGGAGCAATCAGCCCCAGCATTTT,CASSQGGSNQPQHF
TRBV5-1,NA,NA,TRBJ2-2,TGCGCCAGCAGACCTTTGGCGACTAGATCCGACACCGGGGAGCTGTTTTTT,CASRPLATRSDTGELFF
TRBV21-1,NA,NA,TRBJ1-5,TGTGCCAGCAGCAAAGGAAGGCAGCATAGCAATCAGCCCCAGCATTTT,CASSKGRQHSNQPQHF
TRBV2,NA,NA,TRBJ2-2,TGTGCCAGCAGTGTTTACCAGGGCTACACCGGGGAGCTGTTTTTT,CASSVYQGYTGELFF
TRBV19,NA,TRBD2,TRBJ2-1,TGTGCCAGTAGACTAGCGCGATGGGTGGGGAATGAGCAGTTCTTC,CASRLARWVGNEQFF
TRBV6-5,few,TRBD1,TRBJ2-7,TGTGCCAGCAGTTACTCTTGGGACAGGGACTACGAGCAGTACTTC,CASSYSWDRDYEQYF
TRBV27,NA,NA,TRBJ2-1,TGTGCCAGCAGTGCCCCGCTTAGAGTGAGCAATGAGCAGTTCTTC,CASSAPLRVSNEQFF
TRBV4-1,NA,TRBD2,TRBJ2-1,TGCGCCAGCAGCCGTGCGACTAGCGACAATGAGCAGTTCTTC,CASSRATSDNEQFF
TRBV6-5,NA,TRBD1,TRBJ1-2,TGTGCCAGCAGTTACTTCCATACCGAGACAGGGGCTCGTTACACCTTC,CASSYFHTETGARYTF
TRBV10-3,few,TRBD2,TRBJ2-1,TGTGCCATCAGTGCTAGCGGTTACAATGAGCAGTTCTTC,CAISASGYNEQFF
TRBV28,NA,NA,TRBJ2-7,TGTGCCAGCAGTCTGGATATGGGGGGCTCCTACGAGCAGTACTTC,CASSLDMGGSYEQYF
TRBV4-3,NA,NA,TRBJ1-4,TGCGCCAGCAGCCAAGATGAAGTGGTGGCAACTAATGAAAAACTGTTTTTT,CASSQDEVVATNEKLFF
TRBV15,NA,TRBD1,TRBJ2-1,TGTGCCACCAGCAGACAAAGGACAGGGATCGACAATGAGCAGTTCTTC,CATSRQRTGIDNEQFF
TRBV5-1,few,NA,TRBJ2-7,TGCGCCAGCAGCTCAATGGCGATGGGGGTCGTCTACGAGCAGTACTTC,CASSSMAMGVVYEQYF
TRBV30,few,NA,TRBJ2-2,TGTGCCTGGAGAGGGGTGGGGACCGGGGAGCTGTTTTTT,CAWRGVGTGELFF
TRBV2,NA,NA,TRBJ2-6,TGTGCCAGCAGTGAGTTTTGGGTCGGCTCTGGGGCCAACGTCCTGACTTTC,CASSEFWVGSGANVLTF
TRBV28,NA,NA,TRBJ2-7,TGTGCCAGCAGTTTATGGAAGGGGACCGCCGACGAGCAGTACTTC,CASSLWKGTADEQYF
TRBV5-1,NA,TRBD1,TRBJ1-1,TGCGCCAGCAGCTTTTTTGGGGTGGTCAGGGGGGCGGTGAACACTGAAGCTTTCTTT,CASSFFGVVRGAVNTEAFF
TRBV6-5,NA,NA,TRBJ1-3,TGTGCCAGCACGGGGGGAAACACCATATATTTT,CASTGGNTIYF
TRBV9,NA,TRBD2,TRBJ2-1,TGTGCCAGCAGCGTGGCAGCTCTAGCGGGAGGCAATGAGCAGTTCTTC,CASSVAALAGGNEQFF
TRBV19,NA,TRBD1,TRBJ2-2,TGTGCCAGTAAGGGGCAGGGGGTCGCCGGGGAGCTGTTTTTT,CASKGQGVAGELFF
TRBV4-1,NA,NA,TRBJ2-1,TGCGCCAGCAGCCAAGTTGGGCTATACAATGAGCAGTTCTTC,CASSQVGLYNEQFF
TRBV28,NA,NA,TRBJ2-7,TGTGCCAGCAGTTTCACCAAAAGGAGGTCACTATCCTACGAGCAGTACTTC,CASSFTKRRSLSYEQYF
TRBV19,NA,NA,TRBJ1-1,TGTGCCAGTAGAAAAGGGACTGATTTGAACACTGAAGCTTTCTTT,CASRKGTDLNTEAFF
TRBV6-6,NA,NA,TRBJ1-1,TGTGCCAGCAGTTCCCCCGTTGGAGGGAACACTGAAGCTTTCTTT,CASSSPVGGNTEAFF